A single T cell receptor beta chain is shown here with its context. Its antigen is currently unknown. There are 15 residues in the CDR3. Germline assignment: CDR1 LGHNA and CDR2 YSLEER. J was trimmed by 0 bases and V by 6 bases; bases with no gene match: 8. In the naive CD8 group, cells lacked CD45RO and were positively selected for CCR7, so terminally differentiated effector memory CD45RA+ cells were left out. Every contributor of samples was a Caucasian grown-up residing in Nashville, Tennessee. The data belong to a study of shared clonotypes between healthy human individuals. Overall study context: Donors, aged 18 to 49, were a couple of women and three men.

Study-level results: The four-donor shared clonotypes exceeded non-shared clonotypes in generation probability, with non-shared ones scoring lower.

At the deep level, the assay was run. Assay used: immunoSEQ multiplex PCR; TCRdb lists only in-frame clones, some missing. The sample records about 2 million clones, about 94% being singletons. Sequencing was performed on naive CD8+ T cells sorted from blood. This TCR derives from a man aged 18 to 29 in good health. The rearrangement uses TRBV4-3 and TRBJ2-7; 7 nucleotides agree with TRBD2. CDR3 loop: CASREGLLSSYEQYF. DNA for the CDR3: TGCGCCAGCAGGGAGGGACTACTAAGCTCCTACGAGCAGTACTTC.